This is a list of T cell receptor beta chains from one sample in a study of blood T cell repertoires in COVID-19. Profiled with immunoSEQ multiplex PCR; TCRdb holds only in-frame clones, not every one. The sample comprises fewer than 300,000 clones, approximately 93% of which are singletons, and over 2% rests with the top ten. Sequencing input: peripheral blood. The receptors originated from a woman in her twenties or thirties with COVID-19, enrolled during active disease. Each CDR3 is given without its conserved first and last residue. Some rows mark clone size as missing; the rest say once, few, many or name a class of expanded clone.

clone_size,v_call,cdr3_aa
.,TRBV7-9,ASSLTGGWSPLH
few,TRBV4-2,ASSLAAGGTQETQY
.,TRBV30,AWSAGYNRLAGGPGSYNEQF
.,TRBV14,ASSQAPISAQY
once,TRBV3-1/TRBV3-2,ASSQGQIGYT
.,TRBV3-1/TRBV3-2,ASSRTGGETEAF
.,TRBV3-1/TRBV3-2,ASSQVGSAEAF
.,TRBV6-4,ASSSEGQGYGYT
.,TRBV30,AWKIQGASNSPLH
.,TRBV5-1,ASSRDSFERNSPLH
once,TRBV19,ASSIGTVSATNEKLF
.,TRBV15,ATSRTRTGPRTDTQY
.,TRBV3-1/TRBV3-2,ASSQDGSGRAHEQF
.,TRBV19,ASSIGSRGDNEQF
.,TRBV19,ASSIQAGEETQY
.,TRBV24-1,ATSDPGQSNEKLF
.,TRBV7-2,ASSFRTGGTEAF
.,TRBV3-1/TRBV3-2,ASSQFGGGLSEQY
once,TRBV19,ASGLFYEQY
.,TRBV7-9,ASSGDGQANYGYT
once,TRBV30,ALGTGGDEQF
once,TRBV6-1,ASSEQAGADYNEQF
.,TRBV7-3,ASSLFSGGSYNEQF
once,TRBV14,ASSLPGQGVAIGGYT
.,TRBV7-9,ASSLGEDSPLH
.,TRBV2,ASSERGFRDNYGYT
.,TRBV27,ASSFNSLYGYT
once,TRBV6-1,ASSVPIPSRQGREAF